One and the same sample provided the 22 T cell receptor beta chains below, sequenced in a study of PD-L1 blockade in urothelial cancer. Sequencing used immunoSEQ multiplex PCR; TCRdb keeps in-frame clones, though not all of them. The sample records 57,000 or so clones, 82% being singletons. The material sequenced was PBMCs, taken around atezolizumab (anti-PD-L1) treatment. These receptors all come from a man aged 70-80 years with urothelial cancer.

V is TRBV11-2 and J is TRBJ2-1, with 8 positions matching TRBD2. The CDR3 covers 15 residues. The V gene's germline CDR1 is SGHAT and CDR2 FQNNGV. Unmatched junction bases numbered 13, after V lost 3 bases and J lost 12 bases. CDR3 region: CASSFPREGGRGQFF. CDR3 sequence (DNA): TGTGCCAGCAGCTTCCCCCGGGAGGGGGGGCGGGGGCAGTTCTTC.

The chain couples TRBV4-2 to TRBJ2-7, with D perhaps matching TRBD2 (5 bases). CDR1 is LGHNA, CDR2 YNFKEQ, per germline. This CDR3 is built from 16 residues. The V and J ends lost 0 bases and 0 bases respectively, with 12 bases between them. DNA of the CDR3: TGTGCCAGCAGCCAAGAGCCGCGGGCCTACTCCTACGAGCAGTACTTC. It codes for CASSQEPRAYSYEQYF.

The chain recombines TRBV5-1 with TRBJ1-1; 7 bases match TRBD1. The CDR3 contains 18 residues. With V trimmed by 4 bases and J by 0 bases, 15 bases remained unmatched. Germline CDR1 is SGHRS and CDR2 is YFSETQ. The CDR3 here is CASSTDREGLFMNTEAFF. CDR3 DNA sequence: TGCGCCAGCAGCACCGACAGGGAAGGGTTATTCATGAACACTGAAGCTTTCTTT.

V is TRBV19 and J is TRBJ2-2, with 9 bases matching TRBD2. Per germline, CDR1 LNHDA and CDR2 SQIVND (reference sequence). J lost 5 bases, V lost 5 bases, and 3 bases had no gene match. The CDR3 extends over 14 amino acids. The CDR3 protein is CASSPGLATGELFF. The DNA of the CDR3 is TGTGCCAGTAGTCCTGGACTAGCGACCGGGGAGCTGTTTTTT.

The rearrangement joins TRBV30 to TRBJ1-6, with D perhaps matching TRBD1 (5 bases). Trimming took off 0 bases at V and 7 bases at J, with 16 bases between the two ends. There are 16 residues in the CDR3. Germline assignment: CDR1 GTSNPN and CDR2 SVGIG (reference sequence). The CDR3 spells CAWSVHTTETNSPLHF. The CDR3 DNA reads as TGTGCCTGGAGTGTGCATACGACAGAAACCAATTCACCCCTCCACTTT.

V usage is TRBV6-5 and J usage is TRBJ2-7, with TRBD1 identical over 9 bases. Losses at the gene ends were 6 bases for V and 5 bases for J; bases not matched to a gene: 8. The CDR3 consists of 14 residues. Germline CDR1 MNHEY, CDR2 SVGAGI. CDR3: CASSQQTGGDEQYF. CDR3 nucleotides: TGTGCCAGCAGCCAACAGACAGGGGGTGACGAGCAGTACTTC.

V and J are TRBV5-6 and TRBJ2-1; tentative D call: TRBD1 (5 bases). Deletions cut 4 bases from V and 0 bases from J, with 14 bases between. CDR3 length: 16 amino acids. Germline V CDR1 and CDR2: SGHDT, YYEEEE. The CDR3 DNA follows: TGTGCCAGCAGCACCGCGCCCACAGGCTCCTACAATGAGCAGTTCTTC. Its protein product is CASSTAPTGSYNEQFF.

The CDR3 DNA is TGCAGCGTTGAAGAAACTAGCGGGAGTGGCGGGGAGCTGTTTTTT. Its translation is CSVEETSGSGGELFF. This rearrangement joins TRBV29-1 to TRBJ2-2; 11 bases are a match to TRBD2. Germline CDR1 and CDR2: SQVTM and ANQGSEA. The V and J ends lost 0 bases and 7 bases, in that order; junction bases with no gene match: 4. This CDR3 comprises 15 residues.

CDR3 region: CASSLPRTSGMNNEQFF. The DNA of the CDR3 is TGTGCCAGCAGCTTACCCCGGACTAGCGGGATGAACAATGAGCAGTTCTTC. The chain links TRBV7-8 to TRBJ2-1; 12 nucleotides align to TRBD2. The length of the CDR3 is 17 residues. Germline assignment: CDR1 SGHVS and CDR2 FQNEAQ. Unmatched junction bases numbered 7, after V lost 2 bases and J lost 5 bases.

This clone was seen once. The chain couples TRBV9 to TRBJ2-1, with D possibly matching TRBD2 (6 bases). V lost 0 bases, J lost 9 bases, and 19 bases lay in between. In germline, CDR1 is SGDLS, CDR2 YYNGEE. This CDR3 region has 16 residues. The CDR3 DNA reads TGTGCCAGCAGCGTAGGGGCGGGGCTGAAGGGAGGTGAGCAGTTCTTC. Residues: CASSVGAGLKGGEQFF.

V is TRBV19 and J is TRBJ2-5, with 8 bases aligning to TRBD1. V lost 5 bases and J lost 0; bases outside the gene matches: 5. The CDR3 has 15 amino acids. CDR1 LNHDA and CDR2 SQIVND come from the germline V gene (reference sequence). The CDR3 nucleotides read TGTGCCAGTAGTCCGAGGACAGGGTACCAAGAGACCCAGTACTTC. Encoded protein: CASSPRTGYQETQYF.

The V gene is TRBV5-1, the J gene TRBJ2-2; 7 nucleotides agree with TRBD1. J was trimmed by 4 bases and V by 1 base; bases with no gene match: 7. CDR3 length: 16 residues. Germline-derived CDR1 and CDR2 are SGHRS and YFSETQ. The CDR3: CASSLNPGGTTGELFF. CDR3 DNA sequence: TGCGCCAGCAGCTTGAACCCAGGGGGTACCACCGGGGAGCTGTTTTTT.

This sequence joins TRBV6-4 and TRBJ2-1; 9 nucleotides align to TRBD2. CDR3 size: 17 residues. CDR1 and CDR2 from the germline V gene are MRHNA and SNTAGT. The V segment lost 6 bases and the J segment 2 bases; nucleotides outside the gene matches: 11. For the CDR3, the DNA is TGTGCCAGCAGAGCTTCAGGGATAGCGGGAGCCTACAATGAGCAGTTCTTC. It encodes CASRASGIAGAYNEQFF.

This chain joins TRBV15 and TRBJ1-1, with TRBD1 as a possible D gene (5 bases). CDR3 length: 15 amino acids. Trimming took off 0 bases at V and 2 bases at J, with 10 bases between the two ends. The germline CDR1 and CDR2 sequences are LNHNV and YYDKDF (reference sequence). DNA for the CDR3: TGTGCCACCAGCAGAGAAATAGGGGCAAACACTGAAGCTTTCTTT. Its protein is CATSREIGANTEAFF.

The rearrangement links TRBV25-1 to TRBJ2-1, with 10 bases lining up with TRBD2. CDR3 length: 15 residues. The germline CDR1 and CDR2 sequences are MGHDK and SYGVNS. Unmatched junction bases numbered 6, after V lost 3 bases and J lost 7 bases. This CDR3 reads CASSDMSSGSNEQFF. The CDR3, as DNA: TGTGCCAGCAGTGATATGTCTAGCGGGAGTAATGAGCAGTTCTTC.

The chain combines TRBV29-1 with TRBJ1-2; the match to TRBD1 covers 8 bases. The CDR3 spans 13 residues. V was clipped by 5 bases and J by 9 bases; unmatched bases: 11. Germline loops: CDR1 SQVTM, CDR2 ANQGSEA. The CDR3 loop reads CSVIQQGVKRYTF. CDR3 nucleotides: TGCAGCGTTATCCAACAGGGGGTTAAGCGCTACACCTTC.

The chain's CDR3 is CASSQVGIQYF. The CDR3 nucleotides read TGTGCCAGCAGCCAAGTCGGGATCCAGTACTTC. The chain employs TRBV14 and TRBJ2-7; possibly TRBD2 for D (5 bases). Germline V gene data show CDR1 as SGHDN and CDR2 as FVKESK. The CDR3 is 11 residues long. Between the trimmed V and J ends, which lost 1 base and 10 bases, there was a span of 8 bases.

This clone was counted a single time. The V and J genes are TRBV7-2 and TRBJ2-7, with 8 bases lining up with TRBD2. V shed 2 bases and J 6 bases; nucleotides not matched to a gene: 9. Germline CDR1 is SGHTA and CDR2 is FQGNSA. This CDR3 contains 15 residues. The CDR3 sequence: CASSLQRLAGGEQYF. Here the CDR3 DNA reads TGTGCCAGCAGCTTACAGCGCCTAGCGGGTGGCGAGCAGTACTTC.

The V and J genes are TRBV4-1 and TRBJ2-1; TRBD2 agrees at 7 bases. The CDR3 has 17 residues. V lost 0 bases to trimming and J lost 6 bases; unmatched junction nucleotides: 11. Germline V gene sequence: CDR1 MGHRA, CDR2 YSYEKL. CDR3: CASSQEGVGRRRNEQFF. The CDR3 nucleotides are TGCGCCAGCAGCCAAGAGGGGGTCGGGAGGCGTCGCAATGAGCAGTTCTTC.

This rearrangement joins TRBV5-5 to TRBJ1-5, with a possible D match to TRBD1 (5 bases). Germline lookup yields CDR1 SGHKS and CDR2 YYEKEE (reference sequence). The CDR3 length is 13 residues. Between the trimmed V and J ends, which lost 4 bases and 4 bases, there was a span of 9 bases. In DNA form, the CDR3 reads TGTGCCAGCAGCGGCTCAGGGAATCAGCCCCAGCATTTT. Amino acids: CASSGSGNQPQHF.

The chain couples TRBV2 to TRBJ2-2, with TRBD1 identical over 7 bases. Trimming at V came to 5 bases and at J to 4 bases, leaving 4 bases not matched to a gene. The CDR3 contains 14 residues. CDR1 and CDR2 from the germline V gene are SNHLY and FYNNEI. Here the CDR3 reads CASSPGTATGELFF. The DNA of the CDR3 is TGTGCCAGCAGTCCCGGGACAGCCACCGGGGAGCTGTTTTTT.

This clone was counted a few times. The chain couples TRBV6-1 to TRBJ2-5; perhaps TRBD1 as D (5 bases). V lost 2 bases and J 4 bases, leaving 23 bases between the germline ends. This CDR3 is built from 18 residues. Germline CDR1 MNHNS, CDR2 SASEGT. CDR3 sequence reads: CASSESVNARAPIETQYF. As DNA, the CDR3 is TGTGCCAGCAGTGAATCAGTAAATGCCAGGGCACCGATAGAGACCCAGTACTTC.